This T cell receptor (beta chain) was recovered during a study of metastatic and nonmetastatic thyroid tumors. Overall study findings and caveats: According to reports, the diversity of TCR beta was significantly higher in malignant thyroid tumors than in benign nodules, and this held in both blood and tumor samples.

Patients underwent thyroid surgery, and none had received any treatment before it. TCRdb used MiXCR to call clones anew from the PCR reads. The sample has about 45,000 clones; about 3.3% are singletons. This clone was recorded at least ten times. Its antigen remains unknown. The same CDR3 also results from other DNA sequences found in this sample. This sequence originates from a female donor with papillary thyroid cancer or a benign thyroid nodule (not recorded which). Some clones in this sample may be carry-over from other donors' samples. The sequenced sample was blood.

The CDR3: CASSQKPGQPDTQYF. Written as DNA, the CDR3 is TGTGCCAGTAGTCAGAAACCCGGACAGCCAGATACCCAGTACTTC. The genes are TRBV19 and TRBJ2-5, with D tentatively TRBD1 (6 bases). This CDR3 is 15 amino acids long. V was cut by 5 bases and J by 8 bases, with 21 bases left in between. From germline, CDR1 is LNHDA and CDR2 SQIVND (reference sequence). The full variable domain, completed using reference TRBV19 and TRBJ2-5, is DGGITQSPKYLFRKEGQNVTLSCEQNLNHDAMYWYRQDPGQGLRLIYYSQIVNDFQKGDIAEGYSVSREKKESFPLTVTSAQKNPTAFYLCASSQKPGQPDTQYFGPGTRLLVL.